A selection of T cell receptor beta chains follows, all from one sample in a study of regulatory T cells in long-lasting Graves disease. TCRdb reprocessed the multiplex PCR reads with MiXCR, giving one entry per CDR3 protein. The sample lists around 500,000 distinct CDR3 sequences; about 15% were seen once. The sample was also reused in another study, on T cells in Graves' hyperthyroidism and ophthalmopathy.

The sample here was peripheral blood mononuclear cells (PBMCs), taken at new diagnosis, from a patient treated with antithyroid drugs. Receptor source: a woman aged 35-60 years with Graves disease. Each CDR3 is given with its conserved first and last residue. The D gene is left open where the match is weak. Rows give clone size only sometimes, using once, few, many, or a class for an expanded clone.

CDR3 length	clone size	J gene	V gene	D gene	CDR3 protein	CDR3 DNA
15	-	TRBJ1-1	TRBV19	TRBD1	CASSVSGTGFTEAFF	TGTGCCAGTAGTGTATCCGGGACAGGGTTCACTGAAGCTTTCTTT
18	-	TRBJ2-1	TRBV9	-	CASSVVGGSFSSYNEQFF	TGTGCCAGCAGCGTAGTGGGTGGATCTTTTTCCTCCTACAATGAGCAGTTCTTC
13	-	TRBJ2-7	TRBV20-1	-	CSARGAVRDEQYF	TGCAGTGCTAGAGGGGCTGTGAGGGACGAGCAGTACTTC
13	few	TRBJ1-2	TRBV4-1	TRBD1	CASSPQGTVGYTF	TGCGCCAGCAGCCCACAGGGGACGGTAGGCTACACCTTC
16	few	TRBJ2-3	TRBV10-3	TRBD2	CAISLSSGGAQDTQYF	TGTGCCATCAGCTTATCTAGCGGGGGGGCCCAAGATACGCAGTATTTT
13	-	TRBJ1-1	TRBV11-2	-	CASSLSSGLQAFF	TGTGCCAGCAGCTTAAGCTCGGGTCTTCAAGCTTTCTTT
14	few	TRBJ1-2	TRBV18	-	CASSPSSNPYGYTF	TGTGCCAGCTCACCCTCCAGTAATCCTTATGGCTACACCTTC
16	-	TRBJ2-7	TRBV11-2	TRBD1	CASSTYRGRTYYEQYF	TGTGCCAGCAGCACCTACAGGGGCCGTACCTACTACGAGCAGTACTTC
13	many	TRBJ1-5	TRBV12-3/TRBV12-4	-	CASSLDLGSTQHF	TGTGCCAGCAGTTTGGACCTAGGGAGCACCCAGCATTTT
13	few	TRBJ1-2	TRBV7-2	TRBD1	CASMGQKNYGYTF	TGTGCCAGCATGGGACAGAAGAACTATGGCTACACCTTC
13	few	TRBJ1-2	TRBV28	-	CASSGWTNYGYTF	TGTGCCAGCAGCGGTTGGACTAACTATGGCTACACCTTC
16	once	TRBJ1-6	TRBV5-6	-	CASSLDGRTYNSPLHF	TGTGCCAGCAGCTTGGACGGGCGGACTTATAATTCACCCCTCCACTTT
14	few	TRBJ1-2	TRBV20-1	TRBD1	CSAIPRDRNYGYTF	TGCAGTGCTATACCACGGGACAGAAACTATGGCTACACCTTC
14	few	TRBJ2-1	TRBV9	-	CASSVARADNEQFF	TGTGCCAGCAGCGTAGCAAGGGCGGACAATGAGCAGTTCTTC
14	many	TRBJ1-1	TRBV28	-	CASSPGGGGTEAFF	TGTGCCAGCTCCCCGGGCGGGGGAGGGACTGAAGCTTTCTTT
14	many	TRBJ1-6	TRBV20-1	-	CSASVGGAFSPLHF	TGCAGTGCTAGTGTCGGGGGGGCTTTTTCACCCCTCCACTTT
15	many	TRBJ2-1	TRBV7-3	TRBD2	CASSLDLGGLNEQFF	TGTGCCAGCAGCTTAGATCTGGGGGGGTTGAATGAGCAGTTCTTC